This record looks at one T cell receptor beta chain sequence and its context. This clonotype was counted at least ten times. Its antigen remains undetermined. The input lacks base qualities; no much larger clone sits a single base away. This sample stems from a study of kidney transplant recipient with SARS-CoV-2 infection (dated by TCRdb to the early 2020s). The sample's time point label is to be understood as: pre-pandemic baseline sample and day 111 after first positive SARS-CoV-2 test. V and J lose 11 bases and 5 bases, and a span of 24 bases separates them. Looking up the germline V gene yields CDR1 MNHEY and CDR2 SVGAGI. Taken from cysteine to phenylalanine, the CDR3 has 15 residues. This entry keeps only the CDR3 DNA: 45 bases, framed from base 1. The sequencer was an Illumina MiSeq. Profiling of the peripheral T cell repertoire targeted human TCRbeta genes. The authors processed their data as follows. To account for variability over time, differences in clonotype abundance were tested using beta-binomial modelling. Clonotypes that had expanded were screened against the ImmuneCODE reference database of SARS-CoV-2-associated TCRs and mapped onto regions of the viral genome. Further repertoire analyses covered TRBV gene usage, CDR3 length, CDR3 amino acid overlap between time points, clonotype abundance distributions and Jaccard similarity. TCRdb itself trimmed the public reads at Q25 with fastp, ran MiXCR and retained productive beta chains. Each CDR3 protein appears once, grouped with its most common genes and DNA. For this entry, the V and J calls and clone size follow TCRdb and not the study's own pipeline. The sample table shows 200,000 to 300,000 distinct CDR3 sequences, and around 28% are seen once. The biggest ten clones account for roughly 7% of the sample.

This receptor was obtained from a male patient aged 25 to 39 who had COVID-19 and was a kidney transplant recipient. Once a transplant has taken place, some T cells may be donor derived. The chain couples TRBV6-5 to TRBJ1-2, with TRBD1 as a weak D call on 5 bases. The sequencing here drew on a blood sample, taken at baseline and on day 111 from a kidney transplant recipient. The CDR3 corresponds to CACGPRGREVYGYTF. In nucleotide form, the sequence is TGTGCCTGTGGCCCCCGAGGCAGGGAGGTTTATGGCTACACCTTC.